These 17 T cell receptor beta chains originate from one sample sequenced in a study of blood T cell repertoires in COVID-19. Profiled with immunoSEQ multiplex PCR; TCRdb holds only in-frame clones, not every one. The sample records about 250,000 clones, 85% being singletons. The sequencing input was PBMCs or T cells enriched from blood (not recorded which). The receptor set was obtained from a woman between 45 and 65 years old with acute COVID-19.

The chain is built from TRBV30 and TRBJ1-2; D remains unclear. The CDR3 length is 11 residues. Looked up from germline, CDR1 is GTSNPN and CDR2 is SVGIG (reference sequence). V was pared by 8 bases and J by 8 bases, with 15 bases between. The CDR3 spells CATGGGKGYTF. The DNA of the CDR3 is TGTGCCACTGGAGGCGGGAAGGGCTACACCTTC.

The rearrangement links TRBV5-6 to TRBJ1-2; unclear D gene. Germline V gene lookup returns CDR1 SGHDT and CDR2 YYEEEE. This CDR3 spans 13 amino acids. V lost 5 bases, J lost 6 bases, and 14 bases lay in between. The CDR3 DNA reads TGTGCCAGCAGGCCTTATAACACAGATGGCTACACCTTC. Its protein product is CASRPYNTDGYTF. The whole variable domain, remainder taken from reference TRBV5-6 and TRBJ1-2, is DAGVTQSPTHLIKTRGQQVTLRCSPKSGHDTVSWYQQALGQGPQFIFQYYEEEERQRGNFPDRFSGHQFPNYSSELNVNALLLGDSALYLCASRPYNTDGYTFGSGTRLTVV.

The chain is built from TRBV3-1 (or the pseudogene TRBV3-2) and TRBJ2-5; 12 nucleotides agree with TRBD2. CDR1 is LGHDT, CDR2 YNNKEL, per germline (reference sequence). The CDR3 runs 18 residues. With 0 bases clipped from V and 4 bases from J, the junction kept 9 bases outside the gene matches. The CDR3 DNA reads TGTGCCAGCAGCCAAGATTTGGCTAGCGGGGGGGAAGGAGAGACCCAGTACTTC. Protein product: CASSQDLASGGEGETQYF.

The chain uses TRBV19 and TRBJ2-5; D not certain. Germline V CDR1 and CDR2: LNHDA, SQIVND (reference sequence). CDR3 length: 12 amino acids. Trimming cost V 4 bases and J 4 bases, with 7 bases left between them. CDR3 in amino acids: CASSSYGETQYF. CDR3 in DNA: TGTGCCAGTAGTAGCTATGGAGAGACCCAGTACTTC.

This chain links TRBV7-3 with TRBJ1-1; 8 bases line up with TRBD1. V lost 4 bases to trimming and J lost 3 bases; unmatched junction nucleotides: 4. The CDR3 runs to 14 residues. From germline, CDR1 is SGHTA and CDR2 FQGTGA. The CDR3 DNA follows: TGTGCCAGCAGCTCTGGACAGGGAGACACTGAAGCTTTCTTT. This translates into CASSSGQGDTEAFF.

This clone was found once. The V call is TRBV12-2, the J call TRBJ1-6; TRBD1 was called by the table and not checked on the DNA. TRBV12-2 is assigned pseudogene status. This CDR3 is built from 13 residues. The CDR3 DNA follows: TGTGCAAGTCGCTTAGTAGGCACAGCACCCCTCCACTTT. Encoded protein: CASRLVGTAPLHF.

The chain employs TRBV29-1 and TRBJ1-2; 11 bases are a match to TRBD1. With 5 bases clipped from V and 7 bases from J, the junction kept 3 bases outside the gene matches. The CDR3 sequence is 12 residues long. Germline CDR1 is SQVTM and CDR2 is ANQGSEA. The CDR3, as DNA: TGCAGCGTTTCGGACAGGGGGCTTGGCTACACCTTC. Protein product: CSVSDRGLGYTF.

CDR3 in DNA: TGTGCCAGCAGCCCTTTGCGGGGGGTCGGGACAGATACGCAGTATTTT. It is translated as CASSPLRGVGTDTQYF. The rearrangement joins TRBV7-6 to TRBJ2-3; 8 bases match TRBD2. V trimming: 5 bases; J trimming: 3 bases; junction bases outside the gene matches: 10. The CDR3 totals 16 residues. Germline V gene sequence: CDR1 SGHVS, CDR2 FNYEAQ.

The V gene is TRBV30, the J gene TRBJ1-1; tentative D call: TRBD1 (5 bases). V lost 1 base to trimming and J lost 6 bases, with 15 bases between them. The germline gives CDR1 GTSNPN, CDR2 SVGIG (reference sequence). The CDR3 has 14 residues. Here the CDR3 DNA reads TGTGCCTGGAGTGGGAGGGGCAGAAGAGCTGAAGCTTTCTTT. Encoded protein: CAWSGRGRRAEAFF.

The chain is built from TRBV2 and TRBJ2-3, with a weak D call TRBD1 (6 bases). Trimming cost V 2 bases and J 2 bases, with 17 bases left between them. This CDR3 is 17 amino acids long. Germline lookup yields CDR1 SNHLY and CDR2 FYNNEI. The CDR3 region has the DNA TGTGCCAGCAGTGAACTAAGGGGGAACAGACTCACAGATACGCAGTATTTT. Translating gives CASSELRGNRLTDTQYF.

The chain carries TRBV7-6 and TRBJ2-1; a possible D gene is TRBD2 (7 bases). This CDR3 has 17 amino acids. Germline CDR1 SGHVS, CDR2 FNYEAQ. V shed 1 base and J shed 3 bases, with 16 bases lying between them. CDR3 protein: CASSLESGGGGYNEQFF. CDR3 in DNA: TGTGCCAGCAGCTTAGAGTCCGGGGGCGGGGGCTACAATGAGCAGTTCTTC.

The chain employs TRBV30 and TRBJ1-4; D uncertain. This CDR3 spans 12 amino acids. Germline CDR1 reads GTSNPN; CDR2 reads SVGIG (reference sequence). The V end lost 0 bases, the J end lost 4 bases, and 3 bases lay between the germline ends. CDR3 coding DNA: TGTGCCTGGAGTGTCGGTAATGAAAAACTGTTTTTT. Its protein product is CAWSVGNEKLFF.

The CDR3 loop is CASSPGLAGEQYNEQFF. CDR3 nucleotide sequence: TGCGCCAGCAGCCCGGGACTAGCGGGGGAGCAATACAATGAGCAGTTCTTC. The chain is built from TRBV5-1 and TRBJ2-1; 14 nucleotides line up with TRBD2. Germline lookup yields CDR1 SGHRS and CDR2 YFSETQ. The CDR3 is 17 residues long. J was trimmed by 4 bases and V by 4 bases; bases with no gene match: 7.

The chain has TRBV2 and TRBJ1-2; TRBD1 matches 8 bases. Germline V gene data show CDR1 as SNHLY and CDR2 as FYNNEI. V was pared by 2 bases and J by 4 bases, with 3 bases of the junction left unmatched. This CDR3 comprises 14 residues. Here the CDR3 DNA reads TGTGCCAGCAGTGAAAACAGGGGGATCTATGGCTACACCTTC. Protein product: CASSENRGIYGYTF.

The chain recombines TRBV21-1 with TRBJ1-2; the table's D call of TRBD1 was not tested on the DNA. TRBV21-1 constitutes a pseudogene. CDR3 length: 13 residues. CDR3 sequence: CASSQKGPYGYTF. CDR3 bases: TGTGCCAGCAGTCAGAAGGGGCCCTATGGCTACACCTTC.

V and J are TRBV2 and TRBJ1-5, with D perhaps matching TRBD1 (6 bases). Trimming stripped 8 bases from V and 7 bases from J, with 12 bases between. Germline CDR1 is SNHLY and CDR2 is FYNNEI. CDR3 length: 12 residues. For the CDR3, the DNA is TGTGCCAGCGGTAATAGGGGGCAGCCCCAGCATTTT. Translation: CASGNRGQPQHF.

V gene TRBV12-3 or TRBV12-4 combines with J gene TRBJ1-1, with 10 positions matching TRBD1. V lost 3 bases and J lost 10; bases outside the gene matches: 5. CDR3 size: 13 residues. The CDR3 DNA reads as TGTGCCAGCAGTTTTGGGACAGGGGCCCCAGCTTTCTTT. This translates into CASSFGTGAPAFF.